This T cell receptor (beta chain) is from a study of radiotherapy plus CTLA-4 blockade in lung cancer. Study at large: Objective responses arose in 15% to 20% of patients, and 31% experienced disease control. Study-level points and caveats: Alongside interferon-beta, early blood T cell clone dynamics were reportedly the best predictor of response.

Using immunoSEQ multiplex PCR, the repertoire was profiled, and TCRdb retains in-frame clones only, with some absent. The repertoire holds tens of thousands of clones, approximately 79% seen once, with around 3.2% in the top ten. The CDR3 has 11 residues. The germline gives CDR1 LGHNA, CDR2 YNFKEQ. V was pared by 2 bases and J by 6 bases, with 5 bases between. Comment on this clone: Its antigen is undetermined.

Those with chemo-refractory metastatic non-small-cell lung cancer were treated with focal radiation combined with CTLA-4 blockade using ipilimumab. The receptor was derived from a human donor with non-small cell lung cancer who had a partial response to radiotherapy plus ipilimumab. The chain employs TRBV4-2 and TRBJ2-7; TRBD1 might be the D (5 bases). Sequencing used peripheral blood, obtained from a patient treated with radiotherapy plus ipilimumab. CDR3 in amino acids: CASSQQGEQYF. The CDR3 DNA is TGTGCCAGCAGCCAACAGGGCGAGCAGTACTTC.